The 12 T cell receptor beta chains listed next were all sequenced from one sample in a study of T cells after yellow fever vaccination. TCRdb independently ran MiXCR on the 5' RACE reads; one entry per CDR3 protein. This table holds some 400,000 distinct CDR3 sequences, around 20% found once. The source was PBMCs, collected before the yellow fever booster vaccination. The source of these receptors is a man aged 18-30 years who received the YFV17D yellow fever vaccine.

The V and J genes are TRBV5-4 and TRBJ2-5; 9 positions agree with TRBD2. The V segment lost 3 bases and the J segment 3 bases; nucleotides outside the gene matches: 6. Germline CDR1 SGHNT, CDR2 YYREEE (reference sequence). This CDR3 region has 15 residues. The chain's CDR3 is CASSSGLARKETQYF. The DNA of the CDR3 is TGTGCCAGCAGCTCCGGACTAGCGAGGAAAGAGACCCAGTACTTC.

The J gene is TRBJ2-7, the V gene TRBV9; D could derive from TRBD1 or TRBD2 (5 bases each). V lost 2 bases, J lost 2 bases, and 11 bases lay in between. This CDR3 is built from 14 residues. Germline V gives CDR1 SGDLS, CDR2 YYNGEE. The CDR3 nucleotides are TGTGCCAGCAGCGTCGGGACCAGAGCCTACGAGCAGTACTTC. This encodes CASSVGTRAYEQYF.

Only a few counts were recorded for this clonotype. This chain connects TRBV29-1 to TRBJ1-1, with a tentative D call TRBD1 (5 bases). Germline V lookup: CDR1 SQVTM, CDR2 ANQGSEA. The CDR3 is 10 amino acids. The V gene lost 7 bases and the J gene lost 7 bases, with 10 bases spanning the gap. The chain's CDR3 is CSGRQSEAFF. CDR3 in DNA: TGCAGCGGACGACAGAGTGAAGCTTTCTTT.

A single count supports this clonotype. This chain connects TRBV3-1 to TRBJ1-6, with D perhaps matching TRBD1 (5 bases). The germline gives CDR1 LGHDT, CDR2 YNNKEL (reference sequence). V was trimmed by 4 bases and J by 13 bases, leaving 14 bases between them. This CDR3 comprises 13 residues. CDR3 bases: TGTGCCAGCAGCCTGGGACGTTCGGGCCCCCTCCACTTT. It codes for CASSLGRSGPLHF.

The chain combines TRBV24-1 with TRBJ2-2, with 10 nucleotides matching TRBD1. The V gene's germline CDR1 is KGHDR and CDR2 SFDVKD. V shed 10 bases and J 6 bases; nucleotides not matched to a gene: 10. The CDR3 loop spans 15 amino acids. The CDR3 here is CATATGGVGPGELFF. The CDR3 nucleotides are TGTGCCACGGCGACAGGGGGCGTTGGTCCCGGGGAGCTGTTTTTT.

This clonotype was counted a few times. The chain links TRBV2 to TRBJ1-2; 7 nucleotides match TRBD1. Germline trimming cut 10 bases from V and 1 base from J; bases unmatched to any gene: 12. Per the germline V gene, CDR1 is SNHLY and CDR2 is FYNNEI. This CDR3 spans 15 amino acids. The CDR3 region has the DNA TGTGCCACCTATGTATACACAGGGGATAACTATGGCTACACCTTC. This encodes CATYVYTGDNYGYTF.

This clonotype has only a few counts. The rearrangement links TRBV12-3 or TRBV12-4 to TRBJ2-1; D is perhaps TRBD1 or TRBD2 (5 bases each). This CDR3 contains 14 residues. Trimming stripped 10 bases from V and 2 bases from J, with 15 bases between. CDR3 sequence: CATLGAGTYNEQFF. In DNA form, the CDR3 reads TGTGCCACCCTCGGGGCAGGCACCTACAATGAGCAGTTCTTC.

The table lists this clonotype with a few counts. The gene calls are TRBV4-1 and TRBJ1-2, with 10 bases lining up with TRBD1. With V trimmed by 5 bases and J by 4 bases, 4 bases remained unmatched. The CDR3 extends over 14 amino acids. The germline gives CDR1 MGHRA, CDR2 YSYEKL. The CDR3 protein is CASSGRDRGYGYTF. The CDR3 DNA is TGCGCCAGCAGCGGCCGGGACAGGGGCTATGGCTACACCTTC.

This clonotype showed up just once. This chain links TRBV11-2 with TRBJ2-5; 10 bases are a match to TRBD2. This CDR3 is 15 amino acids long. Per the germline V gene, CDR1 is SGHAT and CDR2 is FQNNGV. With 3 bases clipped from V and 5 bases from J, the junction kept 6 bases outside the gene matches. The CDR3 region is CASSFTSGIGETQYF. CDR3 coding DNA: TGTGCCAGCAGCTTCACTAGCGGGATAGGGGAGACCCAGTACTTC.

This clonotype was counted a single time. The chain uses TRBV18 and TRBJ1-5; D remains unclear. The CDR3 is made up of 14 amino acids. The V gene's germline CDR1 is KGHSH and CDR2 LQKENI. V was pared by 3 bases and J by 3 bases, with 9 bases between. DNA for the CDR3: TGTGCCAGCTCACCGGGGAAGGACAATCAGCCCCAGCATTTT. Translation: CASSPGKDNQPQHF.

The chain has TRBV4-2 and TRBJ1-2; weak D call: TRBD1 (5 bases). CDR1 and CDR2 (germline): LGHNA, YNFKEQ. This CDR3 is built from 16 residues. The V end was cut by 0 bases, the J end by 8 bases, with 19 bases between. In DNA, the CDR3 is TGTGCCAGCAGCCAAGAGGGGGGGAATCCAGGTTGGGGCTACACCTTC. Amino acid sequence: CASSQEGGNPGWGYTF.

This clonotype has just a few counts. The V gene is TRBV7-8, the J gene TRBJ2-1; D may correspond to TRBD1 or TRBD2 (6 bases each). The CDR3 runs 14 residues. CDR1 and CDR2 (germline): SGHVS, FQNEAQ. The V and J ends lost 8 bases and 8 bases respectively, with 19 bases between them. CDR3 coding DNA: TGTGCCAGCCGGGGGCGGGGAGTCGGCTATGAGCAGTTCTTC. Amino acid sequence: CASRGRGVGYEQFF.